One sample yielded the 11 T cell receptor beta chains listed below, sequenced in a study of T cell clones after liver transplantation. The table came from immunoSEQ multiplex PCR; TCRdb's copy has only in-frame clones and leaves some out. The sample includes some 120,000 clones, roughly nine tenths of them seen just once. The input for sequencing was CD4+ T cells from blood, taken 12 months after liver transplant. The receptors come from a human patient who received a liver transplant. Some T cells may trace back to the graft donor.

V and J are TRBV29-1 and TRBJ1-1; the D gene is possibly TRBD1 (5 bases). The CDR3 consists of 11 residues. Trimming took 8 bases from V and 3 from J, leaving 10 bases between them. CDR1 is SQVTM, CDR2 ANQGSEA, per germline. The CDR3 is CSPRVDTEAFF. In nucleotides, the CDR3 is TGCAGCCCCAGGGTAGACACTGAAGCTTTCTTT. Filled out from reference TRBV29-1 and TRBJ1-1, the complete variable domain reads SAVISQKPSRDICQRGTSLTIQCQVDSQVTMMFWYRQQPGQSLTLIATANQGSEATYESGFVIDKFPISRPNLTFSTLTVSNMSPEDSSIYLCSPRVDTEAFFGQGTRLTVV.

For this clone: Other DNA sequences in this specimen translate into the identical CDR3. The chain has TRBV7-8 and TRBJ2-1, with 12 nucleotides matching TRBD2. The germline gives CDR1 SGHVS, CDR2 FQNEAQ. The ends lost 0 bases at V and 4 bases at J; junction bases unmatched: 1. CDR3 length equals 16 residues. The CDR3 DNA sequence: TGTGCCAGCAGCTTAGCGGGGACTAGCGGGTACAATGAGCAGTTCTTC. It is translated as CASSLAGTSGYNEQFF.

The chain recombines TRBV11-1 with TRBJ2-7; D is perhaps TRBD2 (7 bases). The length of the CDR3 is 14 residues. V lost 5 bases to trimming and J lost 7 bases, with 18 bases between them. Germline loops: CDR1 SGHAT, CDR2 FQDESV (reference sequence). CDR3 sequence: CASSRSSGGGEQYF. The CDR3 region has the DNA TGTGCCAGCAGCCGGTCTAGCGGAGGGGGGGAGCAGTACTTC.

In this sample, this clone turned up once. V gene TRBV19 combines with J gene TRBJ2-3; 10 nucleotides line up with TRBD2. The CDR3 extends over 17 amino acids. Germline V gene data show CDR1 as LNHDA and CDR2 as SQIVND (reference sequence). The V gene end was trimmed by 3 bases and the J gene end by 1 base; junction bases not matched to a gene: 7. CDR3 in amino acids: CASSMGRLAGGTDTQYF. DNA of the CDR3: TGTGCCAGTAGTATGGGGCGTCTAGCGGGGGGCACAGATACGCAGTATTTT.

V and J are TRBV11-3 and TRBJ2-7; 12 bases align to TRBD1. V shed 2 bases and J 5 bases; nucleotides not matched to a gene: 7. The CDR3 covers 16 residues. Germline CDR1 reads SGHNT; CDR2 reads YENEEA. The CDR3 loop reads CASSLTWDRGQNEQYF. The CDR3 DNA reads as TGTGCCAGCAGCTTAACGTGGGACAGGGGGCAAAACGAGCAGTACTTC. Using reference TRBV11-3 and TRBJ2-7 for the parts outside the CDR3, the full variable domain is EAGVVQSPRYKIIEKKQPVAFWCNPISGHNTLYWYLQNLGQGPELLIRYENEEAVDDSQLPKDRFSAERLKGVDSTLKIQPAELGDSAVYLCASSLTWDRGQNEQYFGPGTRLTVT.

V and J are TRBV30 and TRBJ2-6, with no clear D. The CDR3 length is 14 residues. V was trimmed by 6 bases and J by 0 bases, leaving 9 bases between them. Germline CDR1 is GTSNPN and CDR2 is SVGIG (reference sequence). Here the CDR3 reads CACNHLSGANVLTF. CDR3 in DNA: TGTGCCTGCAACCACCTCTCTGGGGCCAACGTCCTGACTTTC.

V and J are TRBV29-1 and TRBJ2-3; D remains unclear. Trimming stripped 4 bases from V and 3 bases from J, with 5 bases between. CDR1 is SQVTM, CDR2 ANQGSEA, per germline. The CDR3 sequence is 11 residues long. CDR3 nucleotides: TGCAGCGTTGCTCTAACAGATACGCAGTATTTT. This encodes CSVALTDTQYF.

The genes are TRBV4-1 and TRBJ2-1; D gene unclear. Germline V gene sequence: CDR1 MGHRA, CDR2 YSYEKL. The V gene lost 0 bases and the J gene lost 3 bases, with 9 bases spanning the gap. The CDR3 runs 15 residues. The CDR3, as DNA: TGCGCCAGCAGCCAAGAGGAGAATGGCTACAATGAGCAGTTCTTC. It encodes CASSQEENGYNEQFF.

V is TRBV11-3 and J is TRBJ2-2; TRBD1 agrees at 7 bases. Germline CDR1 reads SGHNT; CDR2 reads YENEEA. This CDR3 comprises 14 residues. Unmatched junction bases numbered 2, after V lost 4 bases and J lost 3 bases. The CDR3 sequence: CASSSQGDTGELFF. CDR3 bases: TGTGCCAGCAGCTCCCAGGGGGACACCGGGGAGCTGTTTTTT. Drawing the rest from reference TRBV11-3 and TRBJ2-2, the complete variable domain is EAGVVQSPRYKIIEKKQPVAFWCNPISGHNTLYWYLQNLGQGPELLIRYENEEAVDDSQLPKDRFSAERLKGVDSTLKIQPAELGDSAVYLCASSSQGDTGELFFGEGSRLTVL.

The rearrangement uses TRBV18 and TRBJ1-1; a possible D gene is TRBD1 (5 bases). V lost 2 bases to trimming and J lost 0 bases, with 10 bases between them. Germline lookup yields CDR1 KGHSH and CDR2 LQKENI. The CDR3 is 15 residues long. The CDR3: CASSPETGLNTEAFF. The CDR3 DNA is TGTGCCAGCTCACCAGAAACAGGCTTGAACACTGAAGCTTTCTTT.

This clone has a single count. The chain couples TRBV18 to TRBJ2-1; D gene unclear. The CDR3 runs 11 residues. Deletions cut 8 bases from V and 8 bases from J, with 10 bases between. Germline V lookup: CDR1 KGHSH, CDR2 LQKENI. The CDR3 DNA is TGTGCCAGCACCAAGTTGGATGAGCAGTTCTTC. Translating it yields CASTKLDEQFF.